This T cell receptor (beta chain) was captured in a study of blood T cells in healthy people across ages. Findings of the study overall: Possibly, changes in expanded clonotypes were confounded because donor CMV status was unknown.

CDR1 and CDR2 (germline): SGHTA, FQGNSA. The length of the CDR3 is 14 residues. V shed 5 bases, J shed 6 bases, and the junction held 8 bases outside the gene matches. No fewer than 7 million PBMCs went into each sample. Extraction yielded at least 6 micrograms of total RNA per sample. The authors ran a second PCR of about 7 to 12 cycles using a sample-barcoded 5' primer and a J-beta primer mix. TCRdb re-derived calls from the 5' RACE reads in MiXCR, one entry per CDR3 protein. Of 600,000 to 850,000 distinct CDR3 sequences listed, 40% to 45% are singletons. This clonotype has only a few counts. Its antigen is unidentified.

The TCR sequence derives from a woman between 55 and 75 years old in good health. The V gene is TRBV7-2, the J gene TRBJ2-7, with 9 bases fitting TRBD1. The specimen was blood. CDR3 loop: CASSQPGQGGEQYF. In DNA form, the CDR3 reads TGTGCCAGCAGCCAACCGGGACAGGGCGGCGAGCAGTACTTC.